This TCR beta chain was recorded in a study of vaccination effects on CD4 cells after COVID-19. Study details: Following the second dose by a median of 72 days, the post-vaccine samples were obtained.

A remark on this clone: Antigen specificity is unknown.

Here immunoSEQ multiplex PCR was the method, and the copy in TCRdb shows in-frame clones only, minus some. Of around 24,000 clones listed, roughly 85% are singletons. Viral peptide pool expansion of antigen-specific CD4+ T cells preceded sequencing in the ViraFEST assay. Once cultured for around 11 days, the cells underwent separation to obtain CD4+ T cells. Participants completed two doses of the BNT162b2 or mRNA-1273 vaccine. Fresh IL-2-containing medium replaced half the medium on days 3 and 7. The sample in question was CD4+ T cells from PBMCs cultured with SARS-CoV-2 spike peptides, obtained after COVID-19 vaccination. The TCR was taken from a human donor who received a COVID-19 vaccine. Some clones in this sample may be carry-over from other donors' samples.

The CDR3 is CASSDQGDGTTNEKLFF. CDR3 nucleotides: TGTGCCAGCAGTGACCAAGGGGATGGTACGACTAATGAAAAACTGTTTTTT. This rearrangement joins TRBV6-4 to TRBJ1-4; the D gene is possibly TRBD1 (5 bases). Germline V CDR1 and CDR2: MRHNA, SNTAGT. V gave up 2 bases and J gave up 2 bases, with 15 bases separating them. The CDR3 has 17 residues.